The 18 T cell receptor beta chains in this list originate from one sample, sequenced in a study of blood T cell repertoires in COVID-19. Clones were read by immunoSEQ multiplex PCR, and TCRdb kept only the in-frame ones, dropping some. Altogether fewer than 250,000 clones are present, around 84% being singletons, with the ten largest covering under 12%. Sequenced material: peripheral blood. These TCRs come from a woman older than 75 with COVID-19, enrolled during active disease.

A few counts support this clone. The rearrangement uses TRBV18 and TRBJ1-2; the D is unclear. The CDR3 consists of 15 residues. Germline CDR1 is KGHSH and CDR2 is LQKENI. Trimming pared 1 base from V and 0 bases from J, leaving 9 bases between. This CDR3 reads CASSPLETTNYGYTF. The CDR3 DNA reads as TGTGCCAGCTCACCACTAGAGACAACTAACTATGGCTACACCTTC.

The chain links TRBV10-3 to TRBJ2-1; D is undetermined. This CDR3 comprises 11 residues. The germline V gene has CDR1 ENHRY and CDR2 SYGVKD. V was clipped by 1 base and J by 8 bases, with 3 bases between them. The CDR3 here is CAISEFDEQFF. The CDR3 coding sequence is TGTGCCATCAGTGAGTTCGATGAGCAGTTCTTC.

The V and J genes are TRBV5-1 and TRBJ1-6; 8 nucleotides agree with TRBD1. The CDR3 length is 17 residues. Germline loops: CDR1 SGHRS, CDR2 YFSETQ. The ends lost 0 bases at V and 6 bases at J; junction bases unmatched: 8. The DNA of the CDR3 is TGCGCCAGCAGCTTGGCCCGGCAGGGGGCCGGTAATTCACCCCTCCACTTT. Translating gives CASSLARQGAGNSPLHF.

This chain connects TRBV6-4 to TRBJ2-2; 13 bases align to TRBD2. The germline V gene encodes CDR1 MRHNA and CDR2 SNTAGT. Trimming took 6 bases from V and 4 from J; bases not matched to a gene: 2. This CDR3 contains 15 residues. The CDR3 sequence: CASRRLAGGTGELFF. The CDR3 coding sequence is TGTGCCAGCAGAAGACTAGCGGGGGGCACCGGGGAGCTGTTTTTT.

The chain recombines TRBV7-2 with TRBJ2-3; possible D gene TRBD2, 5 bases. Trimming shortened V by 1 base and J by 6 bases, and 17 bases separated the two germline ends. The CDR3 extends over 16 amino acids. Germline CDR1 is SGHTA and CDR2 is FQGNSA. DNA of the CDR3: TGTGCCAGCAGCTTAGGGAGCGGATATCTTGGGGATACGCAGTATTTT. Its translation is CASSLGSGYLGDTQYF.

This clone was seen only a few times. The rearrangement links TRBV9 to TRBJ1-3; 7 bases are shared with TRBD1. Per the germline V gene, CDR1 is SGDLS and CDR2 is YYNGEE. Trimming took 4 bases from V and 2 from J; bases not matched to a gene: 6. The CDR3 spans 15 residues. The CDR3 coding sequence is TGTGCCAGCAGCCCCCTAGGGGGCACTGGAAACACCATATATTTT. This codes for CASSPLGGTGNTIYF.

The genes are TRBV16 and TRBJ1-2; D gene unclear. The V and J ends lost 4 bases and 5 bases respectively, with 8 bases between them. Germline CDR1 reads KGHSY; CDR2 reads FQNENV. The CDR3 has 12 residues. The CDR3 DNA sequence: TGTGCCAGCAGCCCCTTTCAGTATGGCTACACCTTC. Encoded protein: CASSPFQYGYTF.

The rearrangement uses TRBV9 and TRBJ2-5; D is perhaps TRBD2 (5 bases). The length of the CDR3 is 14 residues. Deletions cut 0 bases from V and 4 bases from J, with 10 bases between. The germline V gene has CDR1 SGDLS and CDR2 YYNGEE. CDR3 in DNA: TGTGCCAGCAGCGTAGGGCCAGGAGGAGAGACCCAGTACTTC. Encoded protein: CASSVGPGGETQYF.

This sequence joins TRBV5-5 and TRBJ1-5; D gene uncertain. The CDR3 sequence is 15 residues long. In germline, CDR1 is SGHKS, CDR2 YYEKEE (reference sequence). V lost 0 bases, J lost 6 bases, and 13 bases lay in between. Here the CDR3 reads CASSLDPGKSQPQHF. The CDR3 DNA follows: TGTGCCAGCAGCTTGGATCCAGGTAAGAGTCAGCCCCAGCATTTT.

V is TRBV30 and J is TRBJ2-3; TRBD2 agrees at 8 bases. Germline V CDR1 and CDR2: GTSNPN, SVGIG (reference sequence). With V trimmed by 8 bases and J by 9 bases, 10 bases remained unmatched. This CDR3 region has 12 residues. The CDR3 sequence is CATGREGGTQYF. In DNA form, the CDR3 reads TGTGCCACCGGCCGGGAGGGGGGGACGCAGTATTTT.

The rearrangement joins TRBV7-2 to TRBJ2-3, with D possibly being TRBD2 (5 bases). Trimming took 1 base from V and 5 from J, leaving 10 bases between them. The CDR3 has 14 residues. Germline V gene data show CDR1 as SGHTA and CDR2 as FQGNSA. Here the CDR3 reads CASSLGRAGDTQYF. Written as DNA, the CDR3 is TGTGCCAGCAGCTTAGGTAGGGCGGGAGATACGCAGTATTTT.

The sample holds a few counts of this clone. This same CDR3 is encoded by further DNA sequences in the sample. V usage is TRBV5-5 and J usage is TRBJ1-1; weak D call: TRBD1 (5 bases). CDR1 SGHKS and CDR2 YYEKEE come from the germline V gene (reference sequence). Trimming took off 0 bases at V and 11 bases at J, with 14 bases between the two ends. The CDR3 covers 13 residues. The CDR3 reads CASSLEGDSEAFF. The DNA of the CDR3 is TGTGCCAGCAGCTTGGAAGGGGACTCGGAGGCTTTCTTT. The entire variable domain, with the rest obtained from reference TRBV5-5 and TRBJ1-1, is as follows: DAGVTQSPTHLIKTRGQQVTLRCSPISGHKSVSWYQQVLGQGPQFIFQYYEKEERGRGNFPDRFSARQFPNYSSELNVNALLLGDSALYLCASSLEGDSEAFFGQGTRLTVV.

The V gene is TRBV11-2, the J gene TRBJ2-7; tentative D call: TRBD2 (7 bases). This CDR3 is built from 18 residues. Deletions cut 5 bases from V and 4 bases from J, with 27 bases between. Germline loops: CDR1 SGHAT, CDR2 FQNNGV. The CDR3 loop is CASSLTDRGASGVYEQYF. The CDR3 DNA is TGTGCCAGCAGCCTGACCGATAGGGGGGCCAGCGGGGTGTACGAGCAGTACTTC.

The gene calls are TRBV5-1 and TRBJ2-5, with a tentative D call TRBD2 (6 bases). V was cut by 0 bases and J by 4 bases, with 13 bases left in between. This CDR3 spans 15 amino acids. Germline-derived CDR1 and CDR2 are SGHRS and YFSETQ. This chain's CDR3 is CASSLDGSGGETQYF. CDR3 bases: TGCGCCAGCAGCTTGGATGGTAGCGGAGGAGAGACCCAGTACTTC.

With respect to this clone: Other DNA sequences of this sample code for an identical CDR3. The V call is TRBV7-2, the J call TRBJ1-1; D gene ambiguous. The CDR3 is made up of 13 amino acids. The germline V and J ends were trimmed by 1 base and 1 base, with 4 bases remaining between them. The germline V gene has CDR1 SGHTA and CDR2 FQGNSA. The CDR3 bases are TGTGCCAGCAGCTTAGGACAGAACACTGAAGCTTTCTTT. Amino acid sequence: CASSLGQNTEAFF.

The genes are TRBV21-1 and TRBJ1-1. TRBV21-1 is labeled a pseudogene. The CDR3 is 16 amino acids. CDR3 coding DNA: TGTGCCAGCAGCAATTTGAAGGGGGGGGTGAACACTGAAGCTTTCTTT. Amino acid sequence: CASSNLKGGVNTEAFF.

V and J are TRBV5-5 and TRBJ1-3; 8 bases match TRBD1. Germline V gene sequence: CDR1 SGHKS, CDR2 YYEKEE (reference sequence). After removal of 4 bases from V and 7 bases from J, the junction contained 13 bases not matched to a gene. This CDR3 comprises 16 residues. The chain's CDR3 is CASSVIGTGVWNTIYF. In DNA form, the CDR3 reads TGTGCCAGCAGCGTCATTGGGACAGGAGTTTGGAACACCATATATTTT. The full variable domain, in which reference TRBV5-5 and TRBJ1-3 provide the parts outside the CDR3, is DAGVTQSPTHLIKTRGQQVTLRCSPISGHKSVSWYQQVLGQGPQFIFQYYEKEERGRGNFPDRFSARQFPNYSSELNVNALLLGDSALYLCASSVIGTGVWNTIYFGEGSWLTVV.

The chain recombines TRBV5-5 with TRBJ1-6; D remains unclear. The CDR3 extends over 15 amino acids. V was shortened by 4 bases and J by 5 bases, with 13 bases between the two germline ends. The V gene's germline CDR1 is SGHKS and CDR2 YYEKEE (reference sequence). The CDR3, as DNA: TGTGCCAGCAGCACGGGAAGGAGGGATAATTCACCCCTCCACTTT. Residues: CASSTGRRDNSPLHF.